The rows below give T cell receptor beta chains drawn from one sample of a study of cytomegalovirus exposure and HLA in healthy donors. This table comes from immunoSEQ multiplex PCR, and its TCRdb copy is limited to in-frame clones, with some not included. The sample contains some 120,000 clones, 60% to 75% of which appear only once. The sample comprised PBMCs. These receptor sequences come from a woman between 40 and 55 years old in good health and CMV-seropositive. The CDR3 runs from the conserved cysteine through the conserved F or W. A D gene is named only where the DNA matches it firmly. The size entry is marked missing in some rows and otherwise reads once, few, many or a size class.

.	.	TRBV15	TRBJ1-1	TGTGCCACCAGCAGAGGCGGGGAAAGAGCTGAAGCTTTCTTT	CATSRGGERAEAFF
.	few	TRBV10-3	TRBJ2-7	TGTGCCATCAGTGAAGCCACAGAAGGTTTCGAGCAGTACTTC	CAISEATEGFEQYF
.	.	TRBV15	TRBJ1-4	TGTGCCACCAGCAGAGCCAGGGCCTTCAATGAAAAACTGTTTTTT	CATSRARAFNEKLFF
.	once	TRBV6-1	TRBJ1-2	TGTGCCAGCAGTGAAGGTTCTCAGATTAACTATGGCTACACCTTC	CASSEGSQINYGYTF
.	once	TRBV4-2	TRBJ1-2	TGTGCCAGCAGCCAAGGAGCGGGCCCCTATGGCTACACCTTC	CASSQGAGPYGYTF
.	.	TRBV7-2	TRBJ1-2	TGTGCCAGCAGCTTAGGAACCGGCTATGGCTACACCTTC	CASSLGTGYGYTF
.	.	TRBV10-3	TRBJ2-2	TGTGCCATCAGTGAGGTCCGGGCGAACACCGGGGAGCTGTTTTTT	CAISEVRANTGELFF
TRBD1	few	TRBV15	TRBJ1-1	TGTGCCACCAGCAGAAACCGGGACAGCACTGAAGCTTTCTTT	CATSRNRDSTEAFF
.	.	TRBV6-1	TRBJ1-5	TGTGCCAGCAGTGAGCAGGCGACTCAGCCCCAGCATTTT	CASSEQATQPQHF
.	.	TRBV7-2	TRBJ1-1	TGTGCCAGCAGCCAACAGACGGGAACTACTGAAGCTTTCTTT	CASSQQTGTTEAFF
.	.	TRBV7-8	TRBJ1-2	TGTGCCAGCAGCTTTACCCCAGACACGAACTATGGCTACACCTTC	CASSFTPDTNYGYTF
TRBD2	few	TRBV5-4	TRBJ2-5	TGTGCCAGCAGCACGCGGACTAGCGGGGGACCAGGGGAGACCCAGTACTTC	CASSTRTSGGPGETQYF
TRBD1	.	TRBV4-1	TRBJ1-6	TGCGCCAGCAGCCAAGATGGGACAGTAAAATCACCCCTCCACTTT	CASSQDGTVKSPLHF
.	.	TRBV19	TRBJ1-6	TGTGCCAGTAGTGACTACCAGGTGGGTCCGACACCCCTCCACTTT	CASSDYQVGPTPLHF
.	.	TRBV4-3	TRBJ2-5	TGCGCCAGCAGCCAGGCTAGTGGGTTCGCGACCCAGTACTTC	CASSQASGFATQYF
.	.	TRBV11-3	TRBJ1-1	TGTGCCAGCAGCTTATCAGGGGCGGTGGGCACTGAAGCTTTCTTT	CASSLSGAVGTEAFF
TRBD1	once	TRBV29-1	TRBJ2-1	TGCAGCGTTGCTCCGAGGAATGGACAGGGGGCTTATGAGCAGTTCTTC	CSVAPRNGQGAYEQFF